The sequence of this T cell receptor beta chain was determined in a study of blood T cell repertoires in COVID-19. Study information: There were acute and convalescent COVID-19 samples, and they came from the United States, Italy and Spain. The cDNA or gDNA used as material had been derived from T cells, B-cell-depleted T cells, or PBMCs.

Recruits, aged about 18 to 95 years, lived in roughly 22 US areas. Cohorts were based on clinical histories the participants reported. The protocol was immunoSEQ multiplex PCR, while the TCRdb copy is restricted to in-frame clones and leaves out a portion. This repertoire shows over 150,000 clones, around 84% found once; its top ten account for more than 5.5%. Sequencing input: PBMCs or T cells enriched from blood (not recorded which). This receptor was obtained from a man between 45 and 60 years old who had recovered from COVID-19.

The CDR3 DNA follows: TGTGCCTGGTCGATAGGGGGAGCCTATGGCTACACCTTC. It specifies CAWSIGGAYGYTF. The rearrangement uses TRBV30 and TRBJ1-2; tentatively, D is TRBD1 (6 bases). The CDR3 sequence is 13 residues long. V was pared by 5 bases and J by 4 bases, with 14 bases between. The V gene's germline CDR1 is GTSNPN and CDR2 SVGIG (reference sequence).